This T cell receptor beta chain comes out of a study of beta chain features in type 1 diabetes. Across the whole study: Sorted cells numbering some 110 million were examined across all samples.

For this clone: Its matching antigen is unknown.

Study-level results: Moderately but significantly shorter TCRB CDR3s were found in Type 1 diabetes patients in all four CD4+ subsets. Amplification by PCR could prefer shorter templates, with the same effect in patients and controls.

Sequencing targeted expressed TCRB transcripts, as all isolated RNA had been reverse transcribed. Profiled with immunoSEQ multiplex PCR; TCRdb holds only in-frame clones, not every one. Of 28,000 or so clones listed, 65% are singletons. The V end was cut by 4 bases, the J end by 2 bases, with 11 bases between. Germline CDR1 reads SGHRS; CDR2 reads YFSETQ. The CDR3 consists of 14 residues. The chain combines TRBV5-1 with TRBJ2-3; maybe TRBD1 (6 bases). The clonotype was recovered from a woman in her thirties with type 1 diabetes. The sequenced sample consisted of Tregs from blood. CDR3 loop: CASSLDRITDTQYF. As DNA, the CDR3 is TGCGCCAGCAGCCTCGACAGGATCACAGATACGCAGTATTTT.